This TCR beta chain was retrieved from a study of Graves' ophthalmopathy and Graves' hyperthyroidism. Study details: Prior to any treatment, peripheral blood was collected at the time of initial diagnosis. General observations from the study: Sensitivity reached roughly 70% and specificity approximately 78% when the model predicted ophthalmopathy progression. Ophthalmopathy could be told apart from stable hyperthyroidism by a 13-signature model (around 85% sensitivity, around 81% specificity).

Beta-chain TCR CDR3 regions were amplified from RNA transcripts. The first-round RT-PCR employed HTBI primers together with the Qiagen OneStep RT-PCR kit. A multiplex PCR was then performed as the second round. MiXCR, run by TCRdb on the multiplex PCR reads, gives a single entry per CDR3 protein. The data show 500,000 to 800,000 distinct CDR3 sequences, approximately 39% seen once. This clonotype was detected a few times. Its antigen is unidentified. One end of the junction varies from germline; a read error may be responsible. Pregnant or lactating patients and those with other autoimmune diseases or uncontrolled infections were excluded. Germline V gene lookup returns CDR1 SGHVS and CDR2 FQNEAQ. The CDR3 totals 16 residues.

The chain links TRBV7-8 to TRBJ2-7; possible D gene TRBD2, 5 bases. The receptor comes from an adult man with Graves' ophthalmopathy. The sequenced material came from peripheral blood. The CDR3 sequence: CASSQFGGRTMGEQYF. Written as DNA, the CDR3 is TGCGCCAGCAGCCAATTTGGAGGACGGACCATGGGCGAGCAGTACTTC.